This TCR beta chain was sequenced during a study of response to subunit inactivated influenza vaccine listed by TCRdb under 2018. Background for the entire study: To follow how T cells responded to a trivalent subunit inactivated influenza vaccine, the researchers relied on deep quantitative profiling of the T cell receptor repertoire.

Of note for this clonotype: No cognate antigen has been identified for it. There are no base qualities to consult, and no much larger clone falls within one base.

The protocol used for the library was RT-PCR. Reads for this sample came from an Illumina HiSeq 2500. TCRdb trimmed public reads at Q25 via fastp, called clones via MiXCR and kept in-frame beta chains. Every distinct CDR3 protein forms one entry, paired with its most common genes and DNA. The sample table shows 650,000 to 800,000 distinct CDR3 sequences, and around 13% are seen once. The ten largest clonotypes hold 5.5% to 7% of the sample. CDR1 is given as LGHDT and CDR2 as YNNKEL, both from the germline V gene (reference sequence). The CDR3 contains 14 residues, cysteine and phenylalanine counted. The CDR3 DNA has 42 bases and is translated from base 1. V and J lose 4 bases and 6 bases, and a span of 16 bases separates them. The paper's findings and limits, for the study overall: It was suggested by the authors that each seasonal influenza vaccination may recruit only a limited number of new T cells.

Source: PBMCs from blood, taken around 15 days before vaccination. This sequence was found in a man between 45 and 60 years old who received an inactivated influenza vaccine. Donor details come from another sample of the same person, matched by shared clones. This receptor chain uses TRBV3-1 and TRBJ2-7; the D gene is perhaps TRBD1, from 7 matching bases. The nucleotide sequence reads TGTGCCAGCAGCCGGCAGGGGGGAGGCGGCGAGCAGTACTTC. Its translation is CASSRQGGGGEQYF.